The clone carrying this T cell receptor beta chain was counted many times. Its target is unknown. This sample is part of a study of regulatory T cells in long-lasting Graves disease. Study-wide results and caveats: Newly diagnosed disease favored TRBV20-1 and TRBJ2-1 over persistent disease.

The length of the CDR3 is 16 residues. Trimming at V came to 6 bases and at J to 0 bases, leaving 8 bases not matched to a gene. Time point defined: newly diagnosed GD, antithyroid drugs for less than 3 months. The TCR library was prepared using RNA isolated from PBMCs. CDR3 regions were amplified by Arm-PCR using iRepertoire HTBI primers to build TCR beta libraries. TCRdb reanalysed the multiplex PCR reads using MiXCR and keeps one entry per CDR3 protein. The sample includes over 200,000 distinct CDR3 sequences, 15% to 20% of them seen just once. This same sample was also taken into another study, of T cells in Graves' hyperthyroidism and ophthalmopathy.

Here the sequenced sample was peripheral blood mononuclear cells (PBMCs), taken at new diagnosis, from a patient treated with antithyroid drugs. This chain joins TRBV12-3 or TRBV12-4 and TRBJ1-1; 9 positions match TRBD1. The receptor comes from a woman between 25 and 40 years old with Graves disease. This chain's CDR3 is CASRPDRGVMNTEAFF. The CDR3 DNA sequence: TGTGCCAGCAGACCAGACAGGGGGGTAATGAACACTGAAGCTTTCTTT.